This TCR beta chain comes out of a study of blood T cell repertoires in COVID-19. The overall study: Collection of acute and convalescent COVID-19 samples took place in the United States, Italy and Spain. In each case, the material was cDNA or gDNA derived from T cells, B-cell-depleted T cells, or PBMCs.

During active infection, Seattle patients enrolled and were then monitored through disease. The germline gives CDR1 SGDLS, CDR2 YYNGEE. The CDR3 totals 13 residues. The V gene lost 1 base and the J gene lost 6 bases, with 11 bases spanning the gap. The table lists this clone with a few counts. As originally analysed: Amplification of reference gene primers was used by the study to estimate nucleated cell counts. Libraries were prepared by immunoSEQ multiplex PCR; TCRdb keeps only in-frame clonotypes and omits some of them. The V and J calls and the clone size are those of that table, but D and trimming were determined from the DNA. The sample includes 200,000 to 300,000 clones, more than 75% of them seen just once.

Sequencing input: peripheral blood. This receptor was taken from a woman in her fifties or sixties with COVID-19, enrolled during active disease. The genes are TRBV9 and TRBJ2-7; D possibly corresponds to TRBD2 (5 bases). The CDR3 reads CASSVLQAGEQYF. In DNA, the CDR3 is TGTGCCAGCAGCGTACTCCAGGCGGGCGAGCAGTACTTC. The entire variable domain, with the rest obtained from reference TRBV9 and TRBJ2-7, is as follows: DSGVTQTPKHLITATGQRVTLRCSPRSGDLSVYWYQQSLDQGLQFLIQYYNGEERAKGNILERFSAQQFPDLHSELNLSSLELGDSALYFCASSVLQAGEQYFGPGTRLTVT.